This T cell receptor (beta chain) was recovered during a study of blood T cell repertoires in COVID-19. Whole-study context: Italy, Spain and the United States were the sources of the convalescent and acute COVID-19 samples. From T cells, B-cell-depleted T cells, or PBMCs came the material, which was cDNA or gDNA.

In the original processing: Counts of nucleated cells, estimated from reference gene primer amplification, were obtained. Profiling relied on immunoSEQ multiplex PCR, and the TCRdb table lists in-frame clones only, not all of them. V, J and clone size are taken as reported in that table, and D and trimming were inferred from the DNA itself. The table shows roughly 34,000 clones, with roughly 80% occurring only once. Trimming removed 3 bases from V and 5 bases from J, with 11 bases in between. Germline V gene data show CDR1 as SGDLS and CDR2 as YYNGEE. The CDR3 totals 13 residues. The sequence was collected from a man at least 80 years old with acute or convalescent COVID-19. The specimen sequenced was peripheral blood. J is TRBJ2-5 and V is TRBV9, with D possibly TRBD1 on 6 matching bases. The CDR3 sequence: CASSGQGRETQYF. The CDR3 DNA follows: TGTGCCAGCAGCGGGCAGGGGCGGGAGACCCAGTACTTC. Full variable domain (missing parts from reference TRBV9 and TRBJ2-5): DSGVTQTPKHLITATGQRVTLRCSPRSGDLSVYWYQQSLDQGLQFLIQYYNGEERAKGNILERFSAQQFPDLHSELNLSSLELGDSALYFCASSGQGRETQYFGPGTRLLVL.